The T cell receptor (beta chain) described here comes from a study of cytomegalovirus exposure and HLA in healthy donors. Findings and limits, study-wide: Productive rates of about 87% or about 30% were seen for most TCR beta V segments in an earlier analysis. Apart from CMV serostatus, no immune exposure information was available.

Healthy bone marrow donors formed the donor group. Worth noting for this clone: Its antigen remains unidentified.

PCR used 60 Vbeta primers and 13 Jbeta primers. As processed by the authors: A follow-up analysis tallied tens of millions of unique TCR beta chains, some 11 million shared. Libraries were prepared by immunoSEQ multiplex PCR; TCRdb keeps only in-frame clonotypes and omits some of them. Clonal size and the V and J genes are those of that table, whereas D and trimming came from the DNA. This table has about 120,000 clones, 50% to 65% appearing once. The sequence came from a middle-aged man in good health and CMV-seropositive. The source material was PBMCs.

The CDR3, as DNA: TGTGCCACGGCCGGGACTAGCAGGACAGATACGCAGTATTTT. As protein: CATAGTSRTDTQYF. The V call is TRBV10-3, the J call TRBJ2-3; 9 bases align to TRBD2. Germline CDR1 ENHRY, CDR2 SYGVKD. The CDR3 has 14 amino acids. Unmatched junction bases numbered 8, after V lost 10 bases and J lost 3 bases.